This entry lists 24 T cell receptor beta chains sequenced from one sample in a study of T cell responses to AZD1222 COVID-19 vaccine. Repertoires were generated with immunoSEQ multiplex PCR, while TCRdb's copy carries only in-frame clones and drops some. This table has tens of thousands of clones, approximately 88% appearing once. The material sequenced was peripheral blood, taken 28 days after the second AZD1222 dose. The receptors here all came from an adult who received the AZD1222 COVID-19 vaccine.

This clone has only one observation. V is TRBV28 and J is TRBJ2-6, with D tentatively TRBD1 (5 bases). The CDR3 runs to 12 residues. Per the germline V gene, CDR1 is MDHEN and CDR2 is SYDVKM. The CDR3 DNA reads as TGTGGCACCAGGGTTTCGTCCAACGTCCTGACTTTC. Protein product: CGTRVSSNVLTF.

The rearrangement joins TRBV5-6 to TRBJ2-7, with a weak D call TRBD2 (7 bases). The germline V and J ends were trimmed by 1 base and 0 bases, with 11 bases remaining between them. Germline V CDR1 and CDR2: SGHDT, YYEEEE. CDR3 length: 15 residues. The CDR3 spells CASSLWGGFSYEQYF. CDR3 nucleotides: TGTGCCAGCAGCTTGTGGGGGGGCTTCTCCTACGAGCAGTACTTC. The full variable domain, rest sourced from reference TRBV5-6 and TRBJ2-7, is DAGVTQSPTHLIKTRGQQVTLRCSPKSGHDTVSWYQQALGQGPQFIFQYYEEEERQRGNFPDRFSGHQFPNYSSELNVNALLLGDSALYLCASSLWGGFSYEQYFGPGTRLTVT.

The J gene is TRBJ1-5, the V gene TRBV4-1, with D possibly being TRBD1 (5 bases). Germline CDR1 and CDR2: MGHRA and YSYEKL. Trimming stripped 3 bases from V and 0 bases from J, with 9 bases between. This CDR3 spans 15 amino acids. CDR3 nucleotides: TGCGCCAGCAGCCAGACGGACACTAGCAATCAGCCCCAGCATTTT. Translation gives CASSQTDTSNQPQHF.

The rearrangement joins TRBV28 to TRBJ2-1; the match to TRBD2 covers 7 bases. Germline assignment: CDR1 MDHEN and CDR2 SYDVKM. V was clipped by 6 bases and J by 1 base; unmatched bases: 3. The CDR3 length is 14 residues. CDR3 nucleotide sequence: TGTGCCAGCAGAGGCGGGGGTTCCTACAATGAGCAGTTCTTC. Protein product: CASRGGGSYNEQFF.

The chain links TRBV7-3 to TRBJ2-3, with 9 bases lining up with TRBD2. This CDR3 is built from 15 residues. V dropped 7 bases and J dropped 4; count of bases not matched to a gene: 9. The germline CDR1 and CDR2 sequences are SGHTA and FQGTGA. Here the CDR3 reads CASTPGGGASDTQYF. In DNA, the CDR3 is TGTGCCAGCACCCCTGGCGGGGGGGCGTCAGATACGCAGTATTTT.

The chain links TRBV30 to TRBJ2-7, with 7 bases that match TRBD2. Germline trimming cut 0 bases from V and 5 bases from J; bases unmatched to any gene: 1. The germline gives CDR1 GTSNPN, CDR2 SVGIG (reference sequence). This CDR3 region has 12 residues. CDR3: CAWSVGGDEQYF. CDR3 in DNA: TGTGCCTGGAGTGTTGGGGGGGACGAGCAGTACTTC. Full variable domain (remainder filled in from reference TRBV30 and TRBJ2-7): SQTIHQWPATLVQPVGSPLSLECTVEGTSNPNLYWYRQAAGRGLQLLFYSVGIGQISSEVPQNLSASRPQDRQFILSSKKLLLSDSGFYLCAWSVGGDEQYFGPGTRLTVT.

The V call is TRBV4-1, the J call TRBJ2-7, with a tentative D call TRBD1 (6 bases). The CDR3 extends over 14 amino acids. V was shortened by 1 base and J by 5 bases, with 12 bases between the two germline ends. CDR1 is MGHRA, CDR2 YSYEKL, per germline. CDR3 nucleotides: TGCGCCAGCAGCCAAGCAGGACAGAGGAACGAGCAGTACTTC. This sequence encodes CASSQAGQRNEQYF.

The gene calls are TRBV4-1 and TRBJ1-4, with D tentatively TRBD1 (5 bases). CDR1 and CDR2 (germline): MGHRA, YSYEKL. The CDR3 is 15 amino acids. The V and J ends lost 0 bases and 6 bases respectively, with 11 bases between them. DNA for the CDR3: TGCGCCAGCAGCCAAGATCAACAGGCCCATGAAAAACTGTTTTTT. Translating it yields CASSQDQQAHEKLFF.

This clone has only one observation. CDR3 in DNA: TGTGCCAGCACCGTCCAGGGGTCAGCAGATACGCAGTATTTT. This sequence encodes CASTVQGSADTQYF. J is TRBJ2-3 and V is TRBV9, with D perhaps TRBD1 (6 bases). Germline assignment: CDR1 SGDLS and CDR2 YYNGEE. This CDR3 is 14 amino acids long. V was pared by 6 bases and J by 4 bases, with 15 bases between.

The chain carries TRBV19 and TRBJ1-1, with D perhaps matching TRBD1 (5 bases). CDR3 size: 14 residues. Trimming left V 2 bases short and J 7 bases short, with 14 bases between. Per germline, CDR1 LNHDA and CDR2 SQIVND (reference sequence). CDR3 in amino acids: CASSITGSGVEAFF. The CDR3 DNA reads as TGTGCCAGTAGTATAACAGGTTCGGGGGTTGAAGCTTTCTTT.

The genes are TRBV4-2 and TRBJ1-2; tentatively, D is TRBD1 (6 bases). The CDR3 totals 18 residues. The V end lost 1 base, the J end lost 0 bases, and 18 bases lay between the germline ends. Looked up from germline, CDR1 is LGHNA and CDR2 is YNFKEQ. CDR3 region: CASSQVFSGQQANYGYTF. In DNA, the CDR3 is TGTGCCAGCAGCCAAGTCTTCAGTGGACAGCAAGCTAACTATGGCTACACCTTC.

The chain employs TRBV2 and TRBJ1-5; 9 bases fit TRBD1. Looked up from germline, CDR1 is SNHLY and CDR2 is FYNNEI. Losses at the gene ends were 7 bases for V and 2 bases for J; bases not matched to a gene: 12. The CDR3 has 17 residues. CDR3 nucleotides: TGTGCCAGCACTCCGGGACAGGGAAGAAGTGGCAATCAGCCCCAGCATTTT. Encoded protein: CASTPGQGRSGNQPQHF.

CDR3 nucleotide sequence: TGTGCCTGGCTCTGGGGGGGGGCGAACACTGAAGCTTTCTTT. Translating gives CAWLWGGANTEAFF. The gene calls are TRBV30 and TRBJ1-1; D may be TRBD1 (6 bases). The CDR3 is made up of 14 amino acids. V shed 5 bases and J shed 1 base, with 14 bases lying between them. From germline, CDR1 is GTSNPN and CDR2 SVGIG (reference sequence).

This chain links TRBV25-1 with TRBJ2-3; 7 bases match TRBD2. CDR3 length: 18 residues. Germline V lookup: CDR1 MGHDK, CDR2 SYGVNS. The J segment lost 3 bases and the V segment lost 5 bases, leaving 17 bases of the junction unmatched. The CDR3 sequence is CASSPRDYHSGYTDTQYF. CDR3 nucleotides: TGTGCCAGCAGTCCGCGGGACTACCACAGCGGGTATACAGATACGCAGTATTTT.

This chain joins TRBV5-5 and TRBJ2-2; 9 nucleotides agree with TRBD1. Germline V gene sequence: CDR1 SGHKS, CDR2 YYEKEE (reference sequence). CDR3 length equals 16 residues. The trim removed 2 bases at V and 5 bases at J, leaving 7 bases unmatched. CDR3: CASSLPGQGGTGELFF. The DNA of the CDR3 is TGTGCCAGCAGCTTACCGGGACAGGGAGGGACCGGGGAGCTGTTTTTT.

This sequence joins TRBV7-6 and TRBJ1-1; D unclear. The CDR3 has 13 amino acids. Germline V gene lookup returns CDR1 SGHVS and CDR2 FNYEAQ. V lost 3 bases, J lost 5 bases, and 10 bases lay in between. The CDR3 loop is CASSLGPRTEAFF. The CDR3 nucleotides read TGTGCCAGCAGCTTGGGTCCGAGAACTGAAGCTTTCTTT.

This chain uses TRBV19 with TRBJ1-2; TRBD1 matches 9 bases. The CDR3 consists of 17 residues. The ends lost 1 base at V and 2 bases at J; junction bases unmatched: 8. Germline V CDR1 and CDR2: LNHDA, SQIVND (reference sequence). CDR3 sequence reads: CASSIGGTGRPNYGYTF. The CDR3 nucleotides are TGTGCCAGTAGTATAGGTGGGACAGGGAGACCCAACTATGGCTACACCTTC.

The gene calls are TRBV7-9 and TRBJ1-1; 7 bases agree with TRBD1. This CDR3 spans 13 amino acids. V shed 1 base, J shed 8 bases, and the junction held 4 bases outside the gene matches. Germline CDR1 SEHNR, CDR2 FQNEAQ (reference sequence). CDR3 residues: CASSLDRDSEAFF. DNA of the CDR3: TGTGCCAGCAGCTTAGACCGGGACAGCGAAGCTTTCTTT.

In its sample, this clone was seen once. A junction end diverges from the germline sequence, so it may reflect a read error. Here the CDR3 DNA reads TGTGCCAGCAGGGTACGGGACAAGCACCCCTCTTTT. Protein sequence: CASRVRDKHPSF. V gene TRBV28 combines with J gene TRBJ1-4, with TRBD1 as a possible D gene (6 bases). CDR1 and CDR2 (germline): MDHEN, SYDVKM. This CDR3 region has 12 residues. The full variable domain, its missing parts supplied by reference TRBV28 and TRBJ1-4, is DVKVTQSSRYLVKRTGEKVFLECVQDMDHENMFWYRQDPGLGLRLIYFSYDVKMKEKGDIPEGYSVSREKKERFSLILESASTNQTSMYLCASRVRDKHPSFGSGTQLSVL.

This clone showed up just a few times. The CDR3 nucleotides read TGTGCCAGCAGCCCACGGACTAGCGGAAGCTCCTACGAGCAGTACTTC. Encoded protein: CASSPRTSGSSYEQYF. The V and J genes are TRBV11-1 and TRBJ2-7; the match to TRBD2 covers 10 bases. The CDR3 contains 16 residues. V lost 5 bases, J lost 0 bases, and 7 bases stayed unmatched. Germline V CDR1 and CDR2: SGHAT, FQDESV (reference sequence). The full variable domain, its missing parts supplied by reference TRBV11-1 and TRBJ2-7, is EAEVAQSPRYKITEKSQAVAFWCDPISGHATLYWYRQILGQGPELLVQFQDESVVDDSQLPKDRFSAERLKGVDSTLKIQPAELGDSAMYLCASSPRTSGSSYEQYFGPGTRLTVT.

This chain connects TRBV10-3 to TRBJ2-7, with D tentatively TRBD1 (5 bases). The CDR3 is 14 amino acids. Germline CDR1 reads ENHRY; CDR2 reads SYGVKD. V was clipped by 3 bases and J by 4 bases, with 13 bases between them. The CDR3 sequence is CAISDSQGLYEQYF. The CDR3, as DNA: TGTGCCATCAGTGATTCTCAGGGATTATACGAGCAGTACTTC.

The V and J genes are TRBV30 and TRBJ2-1; D is unresolved. Germline values: CDR1 GTSNPN, CDR2 SVGIG (reference sequence). The CDR3 is made up of 13 amino acids. This chain's CDR3 is CASKETWNNEQFF. The CDR3 DNA reads TGTGCTTCTAAGGAAACCTGGAACAATGAGCAGTTCTTC.

The rearrangement joins TRBV10-3 to TRBJ1-6; a possible D gene is TRBD1 (5 bases). The germline CDR1 and CDR2 sequences are ENHRY and SYGVKD. The CDR3 consists of 17 residues. V was trimmed by 3 bases and J by 10 bases, leaving 22 bases between them. The DNA for the CDR3 is TGTGCCATCAGTGACCTATTTGATGGGGGGGGTGACTCACCCCTCCACTTT. It codes for CAISDLFDGGGDSPLHF.

The chain links TRBV28 to TRBJ1-2, with 10 nucleotides matching TRBD1. The trim removed 5 bases at V and 7 bases at J, leaving 4 bases unmatched. This CDR3 is 13 amino acids long. CDR1 and CDR2 from the germline V gene are MDHEN and SYDVKM. The CDR3 DNA follows: TGTGCCAGCAGTCCGGGACAGGGGCTTGGCTACACCTTC. Its protein product is CASSPGQGLGYTF.